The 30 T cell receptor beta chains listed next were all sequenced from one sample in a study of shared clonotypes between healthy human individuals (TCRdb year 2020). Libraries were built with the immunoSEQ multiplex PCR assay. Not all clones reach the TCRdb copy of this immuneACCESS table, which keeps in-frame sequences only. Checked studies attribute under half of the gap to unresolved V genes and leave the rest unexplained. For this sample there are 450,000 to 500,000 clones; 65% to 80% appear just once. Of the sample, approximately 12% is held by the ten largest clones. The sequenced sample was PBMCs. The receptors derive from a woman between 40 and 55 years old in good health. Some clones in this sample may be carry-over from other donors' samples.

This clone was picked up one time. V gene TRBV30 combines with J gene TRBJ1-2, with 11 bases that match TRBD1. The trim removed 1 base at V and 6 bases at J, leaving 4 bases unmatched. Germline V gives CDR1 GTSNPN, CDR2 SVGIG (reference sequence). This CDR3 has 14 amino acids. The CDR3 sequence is CAWSGDRGSHGYTF. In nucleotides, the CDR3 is TGTGCCTGGAGTGGGGACAGGGGGTCCCATGGCTACACCTTC. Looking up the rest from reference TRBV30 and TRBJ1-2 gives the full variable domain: SQTIHQWPATLVQPVGSPLSLECTVEGTSNPNLYWYRQAAGRGLQLLFYSVGIGQISSEVPQNLSASRPQDRQFILSSKKLLLSDSGFYLCAWSGDRGSHGYTFGSGTRLTVV.

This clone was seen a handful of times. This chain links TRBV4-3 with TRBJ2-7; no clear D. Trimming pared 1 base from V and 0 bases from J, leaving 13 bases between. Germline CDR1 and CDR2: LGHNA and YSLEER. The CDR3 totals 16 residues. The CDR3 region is CASSQGLGSSSYEQYF. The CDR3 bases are TGCGCCAGCAGCCAAGGGTTAGGATCAAGCTCCTACGAGCAGTACTTC.

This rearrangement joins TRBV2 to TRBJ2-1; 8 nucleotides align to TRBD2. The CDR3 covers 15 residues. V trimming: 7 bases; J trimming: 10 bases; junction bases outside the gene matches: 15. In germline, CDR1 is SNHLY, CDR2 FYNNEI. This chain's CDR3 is CASTKRSGRAGEQFF. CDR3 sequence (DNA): TGTGCCAGCACCAAACGTTCCGGGAGGGCCGGGGAGCAGTTCTTC.

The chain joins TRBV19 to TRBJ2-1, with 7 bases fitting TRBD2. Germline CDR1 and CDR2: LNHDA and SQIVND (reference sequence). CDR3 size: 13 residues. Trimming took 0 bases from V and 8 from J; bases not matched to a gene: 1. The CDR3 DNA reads TGTGCCAGTAGTATAGATCGGGGGGATGAGCAGTTCTTC. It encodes CASSIDRGDEQFF.

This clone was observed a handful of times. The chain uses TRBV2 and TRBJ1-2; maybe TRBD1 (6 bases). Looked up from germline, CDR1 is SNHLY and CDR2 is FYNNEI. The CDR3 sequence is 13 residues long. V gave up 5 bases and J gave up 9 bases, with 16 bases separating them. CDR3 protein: CASSLRGEASYTF. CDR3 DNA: TGTGCCAGCAGTCTCAGGGGAGAGGCTAGCTACACCTTC.

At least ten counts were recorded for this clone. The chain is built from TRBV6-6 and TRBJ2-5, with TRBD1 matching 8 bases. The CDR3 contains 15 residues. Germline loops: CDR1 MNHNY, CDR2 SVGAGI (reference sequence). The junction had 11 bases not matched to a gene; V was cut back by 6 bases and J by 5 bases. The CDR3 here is CASRPGQGSGETQYF. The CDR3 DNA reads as TGTGCCAGCAGACCTGGACAGGGATCCGGGGAGACCCAGTACTTC.

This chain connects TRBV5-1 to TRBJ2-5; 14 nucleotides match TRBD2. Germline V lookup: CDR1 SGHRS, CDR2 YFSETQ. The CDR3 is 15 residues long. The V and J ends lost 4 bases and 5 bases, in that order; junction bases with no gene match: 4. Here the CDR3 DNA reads TGCGCCAGCAGCGCACGACTAGCGGGAGGGGAGACCCAGTACTTC. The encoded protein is CASSARLAGGETQYF.

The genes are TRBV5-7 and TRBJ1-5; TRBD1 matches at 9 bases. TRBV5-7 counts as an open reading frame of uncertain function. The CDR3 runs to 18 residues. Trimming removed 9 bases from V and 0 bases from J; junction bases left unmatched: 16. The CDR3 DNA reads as TGTGCCAACCTTAACCAGGACAGGGGACCCCTTAGCAATCAGCCCCAGCATTTT. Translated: CANLNQDRGPLSNQPQHF.

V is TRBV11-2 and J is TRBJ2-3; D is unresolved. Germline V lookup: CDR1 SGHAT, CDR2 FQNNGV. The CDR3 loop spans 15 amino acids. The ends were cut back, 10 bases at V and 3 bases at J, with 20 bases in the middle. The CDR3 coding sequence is TGTGCCACTAAATATTGGTTGGCGAGGACAGATACGCAGTATTTT. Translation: CATKYWLARTDTQYF.

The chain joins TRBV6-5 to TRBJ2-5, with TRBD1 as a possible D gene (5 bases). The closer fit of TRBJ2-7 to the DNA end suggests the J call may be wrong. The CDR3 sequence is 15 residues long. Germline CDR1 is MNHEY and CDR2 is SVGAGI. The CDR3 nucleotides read TGTGCCAGCAGTTACAGCCCCGCAGGGACCTACGAGCAGTACTTC. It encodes CASSYSPAGTYEQYF.

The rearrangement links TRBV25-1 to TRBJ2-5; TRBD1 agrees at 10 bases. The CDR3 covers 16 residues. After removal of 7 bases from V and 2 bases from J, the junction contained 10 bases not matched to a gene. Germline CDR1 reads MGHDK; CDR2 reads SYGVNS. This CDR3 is CASTGQGETMQETQYF. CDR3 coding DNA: TGTGCCAGCACCGGACAGGGGGAAACCATGCAAGAGACCCAGTACTTC.

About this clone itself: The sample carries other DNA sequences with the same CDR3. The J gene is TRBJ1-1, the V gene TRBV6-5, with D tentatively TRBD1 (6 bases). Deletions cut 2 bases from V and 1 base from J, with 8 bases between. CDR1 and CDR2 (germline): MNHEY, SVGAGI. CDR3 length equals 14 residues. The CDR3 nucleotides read TGTGCCAGCAGTTACAGGGGGGGGAACACTGAAGCTTTCTTT. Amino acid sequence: CASSYRGGNTEAFF.

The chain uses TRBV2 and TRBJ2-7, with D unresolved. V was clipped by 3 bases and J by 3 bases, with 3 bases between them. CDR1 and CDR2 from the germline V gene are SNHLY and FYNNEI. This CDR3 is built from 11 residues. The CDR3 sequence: CASSDSYEQYF. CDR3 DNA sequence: TGTGCCAGCAGTGACAGCTACGAGCAGTACTTC.

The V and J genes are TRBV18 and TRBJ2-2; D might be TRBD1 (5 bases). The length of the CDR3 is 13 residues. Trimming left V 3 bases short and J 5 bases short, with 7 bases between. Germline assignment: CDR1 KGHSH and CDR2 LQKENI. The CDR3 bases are TGTGCCAGCTCACCCCGACAGACCGGGGAGCTGTTTTTT. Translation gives CASSPRQTGELFF. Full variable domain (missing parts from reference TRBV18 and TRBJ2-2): NAGVMQNPRHLVRRRGQEARLRCSPMKGHSHVYWYRQLPEEGLKFMVYLQKENIIDESGMPKERFSAEFPKEGPSILRIQQVVRGDSAAYFCASSPRQTGELFFGEGSRLTVL.

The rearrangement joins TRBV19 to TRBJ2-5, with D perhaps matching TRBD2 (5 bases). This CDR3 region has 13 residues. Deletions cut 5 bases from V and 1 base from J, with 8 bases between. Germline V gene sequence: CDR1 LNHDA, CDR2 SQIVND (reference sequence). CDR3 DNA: TGTGCCAGTAGTCCCCGGGGCCAAGAGACCCAGTACTTC. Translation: CASSPRGQETQYF.

CDR3 DNA sequence: TGTGCCTGGGGAGATGTGGCCTACAATGAGCAGTTCTTC. Residues: CAWGDVAYNEQFF. The chain links TRBV30 to TRBJ2-1; D gene ambiguous. CDR1 and CDR2 (germline): GTSNPN, SVGIG (reference sequence). V shed 5 bases and J shed 2 bases, with 10 bases lying between them. The CDR3 runs to 13 residues.

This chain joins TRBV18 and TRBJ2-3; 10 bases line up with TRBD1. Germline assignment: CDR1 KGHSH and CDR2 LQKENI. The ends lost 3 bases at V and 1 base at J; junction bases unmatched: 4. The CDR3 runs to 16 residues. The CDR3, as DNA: TGTGCCAGCTCACCGGCCGGGACAGGGGGCACAGATACGCAGTATTTT. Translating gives CASSPAGTGGTDTQYF.

As DNA, the CDR3 is TGTGCCACCTGCTATAGCGGAGCCGAATACGAGCAGTACTTC. This translates into CATCYSGAEYEQYF. The genes are TRBV6-1 and TRBJ2-7; D possibly corresponds to TRBD2 (6 bases). Trimming removed 10 bases from V and 4 bases from J, with 20 bases in between. The CDR3 has 14 residues. In germline, CDR1 is MNHNS, CDR2 SASEGT.

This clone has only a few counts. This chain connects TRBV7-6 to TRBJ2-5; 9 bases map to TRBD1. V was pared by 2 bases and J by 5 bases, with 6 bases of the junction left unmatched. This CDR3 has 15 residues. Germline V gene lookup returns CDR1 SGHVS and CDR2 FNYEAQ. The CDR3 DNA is TGTGCCAGCAGCTTAAGACGGGACAGGGTGGAGACCCAGTACTTC. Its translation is CASSLRRDRVETQYF.

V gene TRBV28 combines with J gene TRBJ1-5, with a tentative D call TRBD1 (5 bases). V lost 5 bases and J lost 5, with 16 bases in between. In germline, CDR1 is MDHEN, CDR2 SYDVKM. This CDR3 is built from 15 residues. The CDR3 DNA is TGTGCCAGCAGTCGTATCGACAGAGATTATCAGCCCCAGCATTTT. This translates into CASSRIDRDYQPQHF. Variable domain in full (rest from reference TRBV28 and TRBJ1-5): DVKVTQSSRYLVKRTGEKVFLECVQDMDHENMFWYRQDPGLGLRLIYFSYDVKMKEKGDIPEGYSVSREKKERFSLILESASTNQTSMYLCASSRIDRDYQPQHFGDGTRLSIL.

For the CDR3, the DNA is TGTGCCAGCAGCTTCCCCCGAGAAAATTCACCCCTCCACTTT. Translating it yields CASSFPRENSPLHF. The chain carries TRBV7-9 and TRBJ1-6; D gene uncertain. Germline-derived CDR1 and CDR2 are SEHNR and FQNEAQ (reference sequence). Trimming pared 3 bases from V and 7 bases from J, leaving 10 bases between. There are 14 residues in the CDR3.

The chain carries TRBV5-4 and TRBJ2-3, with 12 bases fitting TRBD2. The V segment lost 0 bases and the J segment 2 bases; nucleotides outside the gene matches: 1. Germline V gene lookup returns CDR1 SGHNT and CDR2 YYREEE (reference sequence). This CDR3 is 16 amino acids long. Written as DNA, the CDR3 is TGTGCCAGCAGCTTGGCTAGCGGGAGGGACACAGATACGCAGTATTTT. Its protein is CASSLASGRDTDTQYF.

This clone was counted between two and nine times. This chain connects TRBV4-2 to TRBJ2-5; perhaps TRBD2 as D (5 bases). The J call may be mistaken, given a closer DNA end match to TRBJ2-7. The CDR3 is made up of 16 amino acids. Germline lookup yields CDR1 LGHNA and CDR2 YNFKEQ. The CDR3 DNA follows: TGTGCCAGCAGCCAAGATCCCGGAGGTGGGTCCTACGAGCAGTACTTC. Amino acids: CASSQDPGGGSYEQYF.

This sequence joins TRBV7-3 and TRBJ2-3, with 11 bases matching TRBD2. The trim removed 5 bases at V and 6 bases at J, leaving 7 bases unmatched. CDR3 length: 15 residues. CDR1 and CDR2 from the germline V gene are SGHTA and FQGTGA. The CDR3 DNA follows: TGTGCCAGCAGCCCGACTAGCGGGGCGGGGGATACGCAGTATTTT. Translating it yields CASSPTSGAGDTQYF.

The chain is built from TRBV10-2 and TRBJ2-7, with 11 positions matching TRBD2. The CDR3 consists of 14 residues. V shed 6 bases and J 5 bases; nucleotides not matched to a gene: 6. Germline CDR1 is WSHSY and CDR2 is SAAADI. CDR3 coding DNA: TGCGCCAGCAGAGAGACTAGCGGGACCCACGAGCAGTACTTC. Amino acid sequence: CASRETSGTHEQYF.

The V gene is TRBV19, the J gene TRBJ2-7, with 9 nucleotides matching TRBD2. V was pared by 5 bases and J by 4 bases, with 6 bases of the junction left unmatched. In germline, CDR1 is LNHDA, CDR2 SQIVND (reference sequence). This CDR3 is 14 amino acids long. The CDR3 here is CASSSQAGGYEQYF. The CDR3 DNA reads TGTGCCAGTAGTTCCCAGGCGGGAGGGTACGAGCAGTACTTC.

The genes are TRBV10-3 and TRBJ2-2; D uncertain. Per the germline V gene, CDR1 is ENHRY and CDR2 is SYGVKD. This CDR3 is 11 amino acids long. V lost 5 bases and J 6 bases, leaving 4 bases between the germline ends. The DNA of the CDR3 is TGTGCCATCAGTTGGGCCGGGGAGCTGTTTTTT. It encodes CAISWAGELFF.

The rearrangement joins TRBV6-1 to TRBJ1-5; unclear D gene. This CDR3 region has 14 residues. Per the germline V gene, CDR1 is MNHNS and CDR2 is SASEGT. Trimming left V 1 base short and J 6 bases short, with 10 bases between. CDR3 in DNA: TGTGCCAGCAGTGAAGGGAGGATTAGTCAGCCCCAGCATTTT. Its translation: CASSEGRISQPQHF.

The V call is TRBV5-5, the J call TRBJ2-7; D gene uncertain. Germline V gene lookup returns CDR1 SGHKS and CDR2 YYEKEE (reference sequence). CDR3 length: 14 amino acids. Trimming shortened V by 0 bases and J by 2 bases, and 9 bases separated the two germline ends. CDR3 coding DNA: TGTGCCAGCAGCTTGGCCCGCCAAACCTACGAGCAGTACTTC. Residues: CASSLARQTYEQYF.

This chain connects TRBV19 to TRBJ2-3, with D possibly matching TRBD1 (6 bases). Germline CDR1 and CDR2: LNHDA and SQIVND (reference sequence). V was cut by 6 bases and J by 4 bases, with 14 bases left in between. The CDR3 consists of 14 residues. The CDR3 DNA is TGTGCCAGTAGAGGGGGAGAGGAGGCAGATACGCAGTATTTT. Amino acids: CASRGGEEADTQYF. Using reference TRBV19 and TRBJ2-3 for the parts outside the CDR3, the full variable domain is DGGITQSPKYLFRKEGQNVTLSCEQNLNHDAMYWYRQDPGQGLRLIYYSQIVNDFQKGDIAEGYSVSREKKESFPLTVTSAQKNPTAFYLCASRGGEEADTQYFGPGTRLTVL.